The present T cell receptor (beta chain) was sequenced within a study of early T cells in non-severe SARS-CoV-2 infection. Germline V gives CDR1 SQVTM, CDR2 ANQGSEA. V was trimmed by 6 bases and J by 1 base, leaving 6 bases between them. The CDR3 spans 11 residues. TCRdb re-derived calls from the 5' RACE reads in MiXCR, one entry per CDR3 protein. The table shows 35,000 to 45,000 distinct CDR3 sequences, with around 7% occurring only once. This clonotype was counted a few times. The V and J genes are TRBV29-1 and TRBJ1-1; unclear D gene. This specimen consisted of whole blood, obtained at baseline. The sequence was obtained from an adult who was a healthcare worker with PCR-confirmed SARS-CoV-2 infection or an uninfected control (not recorded which). For the CDR3, the DNA is TGCAGCGTGAACCAGAACACTGAAGCTTTCTTT. Translation gives CSVNQNTEAFF.